Detailed here is one TCR beta chain. This record belongs to a study of graft-versus-host responses after intestinal transplantation. V shed 0 bases, J shed 3 bases, and the junction held 5 bases outside the gene matches. The CDR3 is made up of 16 amino acids. Measured with immunoSEQ multiplex PCR; TCRdb has only the in-frame clones, and not every one. The repertoire holds several thousand clones, with about 97% as singletons. The rearrangement links TRBV23-1 to TRBJ2-7; 10 nucleotides line up with TRBD2. TRBV23-1 counts as an open reading frame of uncertain function. This sequence was found in a human patient who received an intestinal transplant, so some T cells may come from the graft donor. Sequenced here: PBMCs, sampled 23 days after intestinal transplant. The CDR3 nucleotides are TGCGCCAGCAGTCAATCGGGGGCTAGCGGGAGCTACGAGCAGTACTTC. Protein: CASSQSGASGSYEQYF.